The clone carrying this TCR beta chain was seen more than once but under ten times. This sample is part of a study of identical twins. Everyone who donated was a healthy Caucasian. The cDNA had a unique molecular identifier and a template-switch universal primer site. TCRdb reprocessed the 5' RACE reads with MiXCR, giving one entry per CDR3 protein. The sample comprises hundreds of thousands of distinct CDR3 sequences, about 20% of which are singletons, and approximately 0.52% rests with the top ten. The CDR3 has 14 residues. V was cut by 2 bases and J by 0 bases, with 8 bases left in between. Germline values: CDR1 KGHSH, CDR2 LQKENI. These same data were also listed under a study on yellow fever vaccine responses in identical twins. This second study says: On the reported evidence, twins' vaccine T cell responses seemed partly convergent and partly personalized.

This TCR was recovered from a woman between 18 and 29 years old in good health. The specimen was CD4+ T cells sorted from blood. The J gene is TRBJ2-7, the V gene TRBV18; possibly TRBD2 for D (6 bases). The CDR3 reads CASSPSAGSYEQYF. CDR3 DNA: TGTGCCAGCTCACCATCAGCGGGCTCCTACGAGCAGTACTTC. The whole variable domain, remainder taken from reference TRBV18 and TRBJ2-7, is NAGVMQNPRHLVRRRGQEARLRCSPMKGHSHVYWYRQLPEEGLKFMVYLQKENIIDESGMPKERFSAEFPKEGPSILRIQQVVRGDSAAYFCASSPSAGSYEQYFGPGTRLTVT.